Described below is a single TCR beta chain sequence and its context. No antigen is known for it. These data come from a study of cytomegalovirus exposure and HLA in healthy donors. Use of 60 Vbeta and 13 Jbeta primers characterized the PCR. Sequencing was performed with immunoSEQ multiplex PCR; in TCRdb, only in-frame clones are kept and a portion is missing. This table holds approximately 130,000 clones, roughly 87% found once. Broader study findings: Earlier analysis yielded a pattern in which most TCR beta V segments were productive about 87% or about 30% of the time.

Germline CDR1 and CDR2: KGHSH and LQKENI. This CDR3 comprises 13 residues. V was clipped by 6 bases and J by 3 bases, with 11 bases between them. Sequencing was carried out using PBMCs. The rearrangement uses TRBV18 and TRBJ1-1; weak D call: TRBD1 (5 bases). This clonotype was obtained from a woman younger than 30 in good health and CMV-seronegative. CDR3 loop: CASSQGADTEAFF. The CDR3 DNA reads as TGTGCCAGCTCCCAAGGGGCGGACACTGAAGCTTTCTTT.